Presented here are 8 T cell receptor beta chains from one specimen sequenced in a study of T cell repertoires in cytomegalovirus infection. TCRdb itself ran the reads through MiXCR, one entry per CDR3 protein. The sample carries about 770,000 distinct CDR3 sequences, about 27% recorded once. Their target antigens are unknown. This sample comprised cultured CD8+ T cells from PBMCs, obtained from culture after CMV antigen stimulation. Every receptor here comes from a human donor in good health (CMV status not recorded). Some clones in this sample may be carry-over from other donors' samples.

The V and J genes are TRBV7-8 and TRBJ2-7; D is ambiguous. CDR3 length: 12 amino acids. V lost 5 bases, J lost 5 bases, and 10 bases lay in between. Germline V CDR1 and CDR2: SGHVS, FQNEAQ. The CDR3 sequence is CASSSQGNEQYV. CDR3 sequence (DNA): TGTGCCAGCAGCAGCCAAGGTAACGAGCAGTACGTC.

The chain has TRBV6-1 and TRBJ1-1; 7 positions agree with TRBD1. After removal of 8 bases from V and 4 bases from J, the junction contained 7 bases not matched to a gene. The CDR3 contains 13 residues. CDR1 MNHNS and CDR2 SASEGT come from the germline V gene. CDR3: CASPQGGGTEAFF. The CDR3 DNA follows: TGTGCCAGCCCTCAGGGGGGGGGCACTGAAGCTTTCTTT.

This clonotype came up a few times. V usage is TRBV11-3 and J usage is TRBJ2-1; D possibly corresponds to TRBD2 (5 bases). Germline V gene sequence: CDR1 SGHNT, CDR2 YENEEA. The CDR3 contains 16 residues. The V end was cut by 0 bases, the J end by 0 bases, with 9 bases between. In nucleotides, the CDR3 is TGTGCCAGCAGCTTAGAATCGGGGAGCTCCTACAATGAGCAGTTCTTC. Translated, it gives CASSLESGSSYNEQFF.

This clonotype has a handful of counts. V and J are TRBV7-2 and TRBJ1-5, with D tentatively TRBD1 (5 bases). This CDR3 has 17 amino acids. V was clipped by 2 bases and J by 2 bases, with 16 bases between them. CDR1 and CDR2 from the germline V gene are SGHTA and FQGNSA. CDR3 loop: CASSLWGWGDGNQPQHF. For the CDR3, the DNA is TGTGCCAGCAGCTTATGGGGTTGGGGGGATGGCAATCAGCCCCAGCATTTT.

DNA for the CDR3: TGCGCCAGCGGTTGTAGCGGGGGCTCCTACAATGAGCAGTTCTTC. This encodes CASGCSGGSYNEQFF. The chain uses TRBV23-1 and TRBJ2-1; TRBD2 agrees at 9 bases. TRBV23-1 is placed among ORFs of uncertain function. V shed 8 bases, J shed 0 bases, and the junction held 5 bases outside the gene matches. The CDR3 spans 15 residues.

The chain links TRBV6-2 or TRBV6-3 to TRBJ2-1, with TRBD1 as a possible D gene (6 bases). Germline V CDR1 and CDR2: MNHEY, SVGEGT. The ends were cut back, 10 bases at V and 4 bases at J, with 14 bases in the middle. The CDR3 loop spans 13 amino acids. DNA of the CDR3: TGTGCCACCGGGGAACAGGGTTACAATGAGCAGTTCTTC. This sequence encodes CATGEQGYNEQFF.

In this sample, this clonotype turned up once. The chain recombines TRBV19 with TRBJ2-7; possibly TRBD1 for D (6 bases). The CDR3 spans 11 residues. With 7 bases removed from V and 7 bases from J, the gap between germline ends came to 11 bases. Germline assignment: CDR1 LNHDA and CDR2 SQIVND (reference sequence). CDR3 residues: CASKTGTEQYF. In DNA, the CDR3 is TGTGCCAGTAAAACGGGGACAGAGCAGTACTTC.

In its sample, this clonotype was seen many times. The rearrangement uses TRBV7-9 and TRBJ2-1; D perhaps matches TRBD1 (5 bases). V lost 7 bases, J lost 8 bases, and 12 bases lay in between. The CDR3 extends over 12 amino acids. Germline values: CDR1 SEHNR, CDR2 FQNEAQ (reference sequence). CDR3 loop: CASIEGVDEQFF. CDR3 DNA sequence: TGTGCCAGCATTGAAGGGGTTGATGAGCAGTTCTTC.